These 14 T cell receptor beta chains share one sample of origin, sequenced in a study of T cells after yellow fever vaccination. TCRdb ran MiXCR on the 5' RACE reads and lists one entry per CDR3 protein. The data contain over 110,000 distinct CDR3 sequences, less than 9.5% of them seen just once; the ten biggest clones take up roughly 0.73%. The sequenced sample was CD4+ T cells sorted from PBMCs, obtained 5 days after the yellow fever booster vaccination. These receptors originate from a man between 25 and 39 years old who received the YFV17D yellow fever vaccine.

Notes on this clonotype: The germline gene is not matched at one end of the junction; a read error may be the cause. The chain combines TRBV27 with TRBJ2-1; D not certain. CDR3 size: 18 residues. The germline gives CDR1 MNHEY, CDR2 SMNVEV (reference sequence). CDR3: CACSLVIPGSRSYNEQFF. Here the CDR3 DNA reads TGTGCCTGCAGTTTAGTTATCCCGGGTAGCAGGTCATACAATGAGCAGTTCTTC.

This clonotype has at least ten counts. The chain links TRBV6-5 to TRBJ2-7, with D possibly matching TRBD2 (7 bases). Trimming stripped 10 bases from V and 0 bases from J, with 19 bases between. CDR1 MNHEY and CDR2 SVGAGI come from the germline V gene. The CDR3 extends over 15 amino acids. The CDR3 region has the DNA TGTGCCACCAAACCCGGGGGGCAGGGCTCCTACGAGCAGTACTTC. This encodes CATKPGGQGSYEQYF.

This clonotype was counted ten times or more. The rearrangement links TRBV20-1 to TRBJ1-5; tentatively, D is TRBD1 (5 bases). This CDR3 has 15 amino acids. V gave up 0 bases and J gave up 1 base, with 10 bases separating them. The germline CDR1 and CDR2 sequences are DFQATT and SNEGSKA (reference sequence). The CDR3 DNA reads as TGCAGTGCTAGAGAGGGTGGGGGGAGCAATCAGCCCCAGCATTTT. As protein: CSAREGGGSNQPQHF.

This clonotype occurred many times. This CDR3 reads CASTPGQYFEQFF. CDR3 DNA sequence: TGTGCCAGCACTCCGGGACAGTATTTCGAGCAGTTCTTC. The V gene is TRBV21-1, the J gene TRBJ2-1; TRBD1 was called by the table and not checked on the DNA. TRBV21-1 represents a pseudogene. This CDR3 region has 13 residues.

This clonotype was found many times. The chain recombines TRBV7-3 with TRBJ1-2; possible D gene TRBD1, 5 bases. Trimming left V 3 bases short and J 4 bases short, with 12 bases between. Germline V gene data show CDR1 as SGHTA and CDR2 as FQGTGA. The CDR3 runs to 14 residues. CDR3 in DNA: TGTGCCAGCAGCTTTAGGGGAGGAACCTATGGCTACACCTTC. Translation: CASSFRGGTYGYTF.

This clonotype has ten or more counts. J is TRBJ2-3 and V is TRBV2; no definite D call. The V and J ends lost 5 bases and 2 bases respectively, with 11 bases between them. The CDR3 spans 14 residues. CDR1 SNHLY and CDR2 FYNNEI come from the germline V gene. The CDR3 loop is CASSPDTPTDTQYF. The CDR3 nucleotides are TGTGCCAGCAGTCCTGACACCCCCACAGATACGCAGTATTTT.

The rearrangement uses TRBV20-1 and TRBJ2-7; 7 bases match TRBD2. V lost 6 bases to trimming and J lost 6 bases; unmatched junction nucleotides: 17. Per germline, CDR1 DFQATT and CDR2 SNEGSKA (reference sequence). This CDR3 spans 15 amino acids. CDR3 residues: CSALGEGSVPSEQYF. The CDR3 DNA reads as TGCAGTGCATTGGGGGAGGGCTCTGTCCCCTCCGAGCAGTACTTC.

In its sample, this clonotype was seen many times. This chain connects TRBV2 to TRBJ2-7; D is undetermined. Trimming pared 3 bases from V and 10 bases from J, leaving 10 bases between. CDR1 and CDR2 (germline): SNHLY, FYNNEI. The CDR3 loop spans 11 amino acids. The CDR3 loop reads CASSDDAAQYF. In DNA form, the CDR3 reads TGTGCCAGCAGTGACGACGCGGCTCAGTACTTC.

This clonotype was seen a few times. The chain carries TRBV20-1 and TRBJ1-5; 8 nucleotides match TRBD1. Germline lookup yields CDR1 DFQATT and CDR2 SNEGSKA (reference sequence). The CDR3 covers 17 residues. J gave up 0 bases and V 6 bases, and 13 bases lay outside the gene matches. Here the CDR3 DNA reads TGCAGTGCCACTCTACCCGGGGGGACAGGTAGCAATCAGCCCCAGCATTTT. This gives the protein CSATLPGGTGSNQPQHF.

The table lists this clonotype with many counts. This chain uses TRBV27 with TRBJ2-7; 11 nucleotides agree with TRBD1. CDR3 length: 14 amino acids. V shed 4 bases and J 6 bases; nucleotides not matched to a gene: 5. Germline lookup yields CDR1 MNHEY and CDR2 SMNVEV (reference sequence). CDR3 amino acids: CASSSRDRGSEQYF. For the CDR3, the DNA is TGTGCCAGCAGTTCACGGGACAGGGGGTCCGAGCAGTACTTC.

This clonotype was detected many times. The V and J genes are TRBV12-3 or TRBV12-4 and TRBJ1-5, with 7 bases identical to TRBD1. CDR3 length equals 15 residues. Trimming removed 6 bases from V and 0 bases from J; junction bases left unmatched: 5. The CDR3 nucleotides are TGTGCCAGCAGGCTTGAGGGGGCTAGCAATCAGCCCCAGCATTTT. Amino acids: CASRLEGASNQPQHF.

There are many counts of this clonotype. The chain uses TRBV5-1 and TRBJ2-7, with D tentatively TRBD2 (6 bases). V gave up 0 bases and J gave up 6 bases, with 13 bases separating them. The germline gives CDR1 SGHRS, CDR2 YFSETQ. This CDR3 has 14 residues. CDR3 bases: TGCGCCAGCAGCTTGGCCGAGACTAGTAGCGAGCAGTACTTC. Translation: CASSLAETSSEQYF.

The chain recombines TRBV30 with TRBJ1-3; a possible D gene is TRBD1 (5 bases). Germline CDR1 and CDR2: GTSNPN and SVGIG (reference sequence). The CDR3 loop spans 13 amino acids. The V end was cut by 5 bases, the J end by 2 bases, with 10 bases between. The CDR3 sequence: CAWGRGTGNTIYF. Here the CDR3 DNA reads TGTGCCTGGGGCCGGGGCACTGGAAACACCATATATTTT. The full variable domain, rest sourced from reference TRBV30 and TRBJ1-3, is SQTIHQWPATLVQPVGSPLSLECTVEGTSNPNLYWYRQAAGRGLQLLFYSVGIGQISSEVPQNLSASRPQDRQFILSSKKLLLSDSGFYLCAWGRGTGNTIYFGEGSWLTVV.

In this sample, this clonotype turned up many times. The V gene is TRBV5-1, the J gene TRBJ2-1; 8 positions match TRBD2. The germline V gene encodes CDR1 SGHRS and CDR2 YFSETQ. The junction had 7 bases not matched to a gene; V was cut back by 4 bases and J by 7 bases. The CDR3 spans 14 residues. The CDR3 is CASSGLAGFNEQFF. The CDR3 nucleotides read TGCGCCAGCAGCGGCCTAGCGGGCTTTAATGAGCAGTTCTTC.